This T cell receptor delta chain was recorded in a study of γδ T cells in repeated Plasmodium falciparum infection. For the study at large: Age- and gender-matched Australian children served as comparison for malaria-exposed Malian children. Malaria-naive adults were infected with P. falciparum NF54 four times over about 600 days.

This clone has at least ten counts. Its antigen is unknown. V shed 5 bases, J shed 0 bases, and the junction held 38 bases outside the gene matches. The CDR3 covers 26 residues. Germline assignment: CDR1 TSWWSYY and CDR2 QGS. Study conclusions and caveats: The Malian cohort came from a small rural village of predominantly one ethnic group.

TCRdb called clones anew from the multiplex PCR reads with CATT. The top ten hold nearly 10% of the sample, which has approximately 90,000 delta-chain clones, approximately 0.92% seen once. Vgamma9/Vdelta2+ and Vdelta2-negative gammadelta T cells were flow-sorted from PBMC for bulk sequencing. The chain employs TRDV1 and TRDJ1, with TRDD3 matching over 8 bases. Sequences were obtained from gamma-delta T cells from blood. This receptor was taken from a pool of human donors (malaria-infected and uninfected, not separated). CDR3 bases: TGTGCTCTTGGGTTTTCCTCCCCCACGCCCCCGCATCGAGTTTACTGGGGGGGCCGAAACACCGATAAACTCATCTTT. Protein: CALGFSSPTPPHRVYWGGRNTDKLIF.